These 5 T cell receptor beta chains were sequenced from one sample in a study of cytomegalovirus exposure and HLA in healthy donors. The study ran its PCR with 60 Vbeta and 13 Jbeta primers. This table comes from immunoSEQ multiplex PCR, and its TCRdb copy is limited to in-frame clones, with some not included. This table holds some 160,000 clones, roughly 80% found once. Sequencing was done on a sample of PBMCs. Receptor source: a male donor in good health and CMV-seronegative.

The V gene is TRBV28, the J gene TRBJ1-2; 9 positions match TRBD1. V was clipped by 7 bases and J by 2 bases; unmatched bases: 5. Germline V CDR1 and CDR2: MDHEN, SYDVKM. This CDR3 contains 14 residues. The DNA of the CDR3 is TGTGCCAGCATTCCAGGACAGGGGAACTATGGCTACACCTTC. Protein sequence: CASIPGQGNYGYTF.

CDR3 bases: TGTGCCAGCAGTCCCGGACAGGGACACGGGGAGCTGTTTTTT. The encoded protein is CASSPGQGHGELFF. The chain carries TRBV7-3 and TRBJ2-2, with 8 bases matching TRBD1. Germline V gene data show CDR1 as SGHTA and CDR2 as FQGTGA. The CDR3 extends over 14 amino acids. V was pared by 6 bases and J by 7 bases, with 7 bases of the junction left unmatched.

The chain uses TRBV7-9 and TRBJ2-2, with 9 bases fitting TRBD2. The CDR3 extends over 18 amino acids. Germline V CDR1 and CDR2: SEHNR, FQNEAQ (reference sequence). With V trimmed by 4 bases and J by 0 bases, 9 bases remained unmatched. The CDR3 region is CASSSYRASGTNTGELFF. The CDR3 bases are TGTGCCAGCAGCTCCTACCGGGCTAGCGGGACGAACACCGGGGAGCTGTTTTTT. The entire variable domain, with the rest obtained from reference TRBV7-9 and TRBJ2-2, is as follows: DTGVSQNPRHKITKRGQNVTFRCDPISEHNRLYWYRQTLGQGPEFLTYFQNEAQLEKSRLLSDRFSAERPKGSFSTLEIQRTEQGDSAMYLCASSSYRASGTNTGELFFGEGSRLTVL.

The gene calls are TRBV20-1 and TRBJ2-7, with 7 bases fitting TRBD2. The germline gives CDR1 DFQATT, CDR2 SNEGSKA (reference sequence). CDR3 length equals 11 residues. V gave up 7 bases and J gave up 7 bases; unmatched junction bases: 7. The CDR3 bases are TGCAGTGGGAGACTAGCCGGAGAGCAGTACTTC. Amino acids: CSGRLAGEQYF.

This clone showed up just a few times. This rearrangement joins TRBV11-3 to TRBJ2-7; 7 bases line up with TRBD1. Germline V gives CDR1 SGHNT, CDR2 YENEEA. The CDR3 spans 11 residues. Losses at the gene ends were 9 bases for V and 4 bases for J; bases not matched to a gene: 3. The CDR3 nucleotides are TGTGCCAGTACAGGGGCGTACGAGCAGTACTTC. The encoded protein is CASTGAYEQYF.